This note documents a single T cell receptor (beta chain) sequence. No antigen is known for it. No base-level quality is on record; no much larger clone is a single base apart. The time point label for this specimen denotes: recipient sample about 28 days before transplant, after cytoreduction. Blood from recipients was drawn roughly 28 days before transplant, then again at days 30, 100 and 180 after transplant. Nuclei Lysis Solution was used to extract genomic DNA from fresh or cryopreserved unfractionated peripheral blood mononuclear cells. With the immunoSEQ assay, which is a bias-controlled multiplex PCR relying on V- and J-specific primers, TCR beta CDR3 regions were amplified from genomic DNA. In a second PCR step, the CDR3 amplicons were tagged with a proprietary barcode plus Illumina adapter sequences. An Illumina MiSeq instrument was used to sequence the CDR3 libraries. As for how the authors treated the data: Export and quality control were performed with immunoSEQ Analyzer 3.0, and downstream analyses were performed with R Bioconductor and Immunarch. Only productive rearrangements in the normalized downsampled data set were used to calculate repertoire metrics. Pathologically expanded clonotypes were defined as those larger than 5 templates in the normalized cohort. Repertoire diversity was measured with the Inverse Simpson Index. To capture all clonotypes, CMV-specificity analyses were performed on the non-normalized data set. This is the immuneACCESS table as TCRdb keeps it, with only in-frame sequences that have V and J called. A part of the clones is gone; compared with another copy, unresolved V genes explain less than half, and the rest is unexplained. V and J calls and clone size are those listed in that table; D and trimming were worked out from the DNA. The sample data list approximately 46,000 clones, and under 90% of these were observed just once. 5.9% of the sample lies in the top ten.

Inclusive of the bounding cysteine and phenylalanine, the CDR3 is 14 residues long. CDR3 DNA is the only sequence kept; it has 42 bases, read in frame from the first base. The germline ends are 18 bases apart after V is trimmed by 5 bases and J by 7 bases. The germline V gene gives CDR1 as SGHVS and CDR2 as FQNEAQ. This sample stems from a study of T cell clonotyping in hematopoietic cell transplantation (dated by TCRdb to about 2021). Study-level background: Pretransplant samples from recipients were collected after cytoreduction. In the study, around 140 blood samples were gathered from under 45 consecutive transplant recipients and their related donors. Recruitment of patients was conducted between late 2015 and January 2017, and follow-up was continued until late 2020 or death. Paper-wide results and their limitations: Overlap with donor repertoires was found for only a small fraction of recipient repertoires, with over 95% found to appear de novo at the given depth. The sample size was limited and the cells went unsorted, which meant the CD4 and CD8 repertoire contributions could not be told apart. A decrease in recipient TCR diversity was observed after transplant, and a progressive increase in pathologically expanded clonotypes was seen from day 30 to day 180. Inverse Simpson Index values from donors and from recipients before transplant predicted broader TCR repertoire diversity after transplant.

Recombination linked TRBV7-8 to TRBJ2-7, with TRBD1 perhaps the D gene, on 5 matching bases. The starting material was peripheral blood mononuclear cells, obtained before stem cell transplant. The receptor's source is a man aged 60-69 years with biphenotypic leukemia. Some clones in this sample may be carry-over from other donors' samples. The DNA sequence is given as TGTGCCAGCAGCCACGACAGCCCGCATGGGGAGCAGTACTTC. Translated, it gives CASSHDSPHGEQYF. Outside the CDR3, residues come from the reference TRBV7-8 and TRBJ2-7 proteins, so the full variable domain is: GAGVSQSPRYKVAKRGQDVALRCDPISGHVSLFWYQQALGQGPEFLTYFQNEAQLDKSGLPSDRFFAERPEGSVSTLKIQRTQQEDSAVYLCASSHDSPHGEQYFGPGTRLTVT.